The TCR beta chain described here comes from a study of cytomegalovirus exposure and HLA in healthy donors. Of note for this clone: Its antigen remains unknown.

General study findings and limits: Researchers counted around 170 TCR beta chains as cytomegalovirus-associated. For most TCR sequences rarity was the rule, although some public TCRs occurred in many donors. Subsequent analysis found a tendency for first-cohort TCR clusters to co-occur within the 95 to 150 validation repertoires.

Measured with immunoSEQ multiplex PCR; TCRdb has only the in-frame clones, and not every one. The table has 150,000 to 200,000 clones, 86% seen once. Germline CDR1 reads SNHLY; CDR2 reads FYNNEI. The CDR3 runs 12 residues. J gave up 6 bases and V 7 bases, and 6 bases lay outside the gene matches. The source is a woman younger than 35 in good health and CMV-seronegative. This chain connects TRBV2 to TRBJ2-7; 7 bases line up with TRBD1. The sample comprised PBMCs. The CDR3 DNA sequence: TGTGCCAGCACATTCGGACAGGCCGAGCAGTACTTC. It translates to CASTFGQAEQYF. The full variable domain, rest sourced from reference TRBV2 and TRBJ2-7, is EPEVTQTPSHQVTQMGQEVILRCVPISNHLYFYWYRQILGQKVEFLVSFYNNEISEKSEIFDDQFSVERPDGSNFTLKIRSTKLEDSAMYFCASTFGQAEQYFGPGTRLTVT.